This T cell receptor beta chain originates from a study of T cells after yellow fever vaccination. Via MiXCR, TCRdb re-called the 5' RACE reads, giving one row per CDR3 protein. The repertoire includes around 590,000 distinct CDR3 sequences, roughly 12% of them detected once, and around 14% sits in the top ten. This clonotype occurred a few times. The CDR3 is 15 amino acids. Trimming cost V 4 bases and J 6 bases, with 17 bases left between them. CDR1 and CDR2 from the germline V gene are SGHRS and YFSETQ. The sequencing here drew on PBMCs, taken on the day of the yellow fever booster vaccination. The clonotype was recovered from a man aged 30-40 years who received the YFV17D yellow fever vaccine. This sequence joins TRBV5-1 and TRBJ1-5; D gene ambiguous. As DNA, the CDR3 is TGCGCCAGCAGCCCGGGGATGGGAGCGGCTCAGCCCCAGCATTTT. Its protein is CASSPGMGAAQPQHF.